This entry lists 12 T cell receptor beta chains sequenced from one sample in a study of early T cells in non-severe SARS-CoV-2 infection. Each CDR3 protein gets one entry after TCRdb re-called the 5' RACE reads with MiXCR. The data contain tens of thousands of distinct CDR3 sequences, under 8% of them singletons. Sequenced sample: whole blood. The receptors derive from an adult who was a healthcare worker with PCR-confirmed SARS-CoV-2 infection or an uninfected control (not recorded which).

This clonotype was seen ten or more times. The rearrangement uses TRBV6-5 and TRBJ2-1, with D perhaps matching TRBD1 (6 bases). CDR3 length: 15 residues. The V gene lost 5 bases and the J gene lost 7 bases, with 18 bases spanning the gap. CDR1 and CDR2 (germline): MNHEY, SVGAGI. The CDR3 bases are TGTGCCAGCAGTCCCATGCAGGGGCATTCGAATGAGCAGTTCTTC. It translates to CASSPMQGHSNEQFF.

This clonotype came up a few times. Written as DNA, the CDR3 is TGTGCCAGCAGCTCCCCCGCCTACAATGAGCAGTTCTTC. It translates to CASSSPAYNEQFF. The V call is TRBV11-2, the J call TRBJ2-1; D call uncertain. This CDR3 has 13 residues. Trimming pared 4 bases from V and 2 bases from J, leaving 6 bases between. CDR1 and CDR2 (germline): SGHAT, FQNNGV.

This clonotype was recorded at least ten times. An end of the junction differs from the germline gene, which may be a read error. This chain uses TRBV7-9 with TRBJ2-1; no reliable D call. The CDR3 loop spans 11 amino acids. The germline V gene has CDR1 SEHNR and CDR2 FQNEAQ (reference sequence). DNA of the CDR3: TGTGCCAGCAGCTCGGACGTATTATCGATGTTC. Protein product: CASSSDVLSMF. Full variable domain (rest looked up from reference TRBV7-9 and TRBJ2-1): DTGVSQNPRHKITKRGQNVTFRCDPISEHNRLYWYRQTLGQGPEFLTYFQNEAQLEKSRLLSDRFSAERPKGSFSTLEIQRTEQGDSAMYLCASSSDVLSMFGPGTRLTVL.

The chain combines TRBV5-1 with TRBJ2-7, with 9 bases that match TRBD1. CDR3 length: 16 amino acids. The V and J ends lost 0 bases and 1 base, in that order; junction bases with no gene match: 5. Germline V gene data show CDR1 as SGHRS and CDR2 as YFSETQ. The CDR3 here is CASSLGQGEASYEQYF. CDR3 in DNA: TGCGCCAGCAGCTTGGGACAGGGGGAGGCATCCTACGAGCAGTACTTC.

Turning to this clonotype: A read error may be the cause here, since a much bigger clone is one base away. This chain links TRBV7-9 with TRBJ2-7; 10 nucleotides match TRBD2. CDR3 length: 15 amino acids. Per the germline V gene, CDR1 is SEHNR and CDR2 is FQNEAQ (reference sequence). The CDR3 region has the DNA TGTGTCAGCAGCTTAGGAGCGGGAGGGCCTAACGAGCAGTACTTC. Protein product: CVSSLGAGGPNEQYF.

In this sample, this clonotype turned up many times. The V and J genes are TRBV5-1 and TRBJ1-1; D remains ambiguous. The CDR3 has 14 residues. CDR1 SGHRS and CDR2 YFSETQ come from the germline V gene. Trimming stripped 4 bases from V and 1 base from J, with 11 bases between. CDR3 bases: TGCGCCAGCAGCCGTTCTCCGGGGAACACTGAAGCTTTCTTT. Protein: CASSRSPGNTEAFF. Filled out from reference TRBV5-1 and TRBJ1-1, the complete variable domain reads KAGVTQTPRYLIKTRGQQVTLSCSPISGHRSVSWYQQTPGQGLQFLFEYFSETQRNKGNFPGRFSGRQFSNSRSEMNVSTLELGDSALYLCASSRSPGNTEAFFGQGTRLTVV.

This clonotype was seen ten or more times. The chain has TRBV12-3 or TRBV12-4 and TRBJ2-5; D is ambiguous. V was cut by 6 bases and J by 4 bases, with 9 bases left in between. The CDR3 runs 12 residues. DNA for the CDR3: TGTGCCAGCAGCCCTGGTCGAGAGACCCAGTACTTC. This sequence encodes CASSPGRETQYF.

This clonotype was found many times. The rearrangement joins TRBV5-1 to TRBJ2-1; 7 bases align to TRBD2. This CDR3 is 16 amino acids long. Germline V gene data show CDR1 as SGHRS and CDR2 as YFSETQ. Trimming removed 3 bases from V and 4 bases from J; junction bases left unmatched: 10. CDR3 coding DNA: TGCGCCAGCAGCTCCGTAGCGGGTATGGGTTACAATGAGCAGTTCTTC. Protein product: CASSSVAGMGYNEQFF.

The chain recombines TRBV7-6 with TRBJ2-2; 7 nucleotides agree with TRBD2. With V trimmed by 2 bases and J by 4 bases, 7 bases remained unmatched. CDR1 and CDR2 from the germline V gene are SGHVS and FNYEAQ. CDR3 length equals 16 residues. The CDR3 reads CASSLSLGRSTGELFF. As DNA, the CDR3 is TGTGCCAGCAGCTTATCTCTCGGGAGGAGCACCGGGGAGCTGTTTTTT.

This clonotype was observed many times. V usage is TRBV9 and J usage is TRBJ1-3; D possibly corresponds to TRBD1 (5 bases). V was pared by 4 bases and J by 0 bases, with 14 bases between. Germline lookup yields CDR1 SGDLS and CDR2 YYNGEE. The CDR3 is 16 residues long. The CDR3 here is CASSPVGTLSGNTIYF. CDR3 DNA sequence: TGTGCCAGCAGCCCCGTTGGGACCCTCTCTGGAAACACCATATATTTT.

In its sample, this clonotype was seen many times. The gene calls are TRBV28 and TRBJ1-2; D not certain. The CDR3 extends over 13 amino acids. Germline loops: CDR1 MDHEN, CDR2 SYDVKM. Trimming pared 3 bases from V and 0 bases from J, leaving 5 bases between. The CDR3 sequence is CASSLRTNYGYTF. CDR3 sequence (DNA): TGTGCCAGCAGTTTGAGAACTAACTATGGCTACACCTTC.

This clonotype has only a few counts. The CDR3 spells CATSDTGRDTQYF. The CDR3 DNA follows: TGTGCCACCAGTGATACAGGGCGAGATACGCAGTATTTT. The chain employs TRBV24-1 and TRBJ2-3; TRBD1 is a possible D gene (6 bases). Trimming took off 3 bases at V and 5 bases at J, with 8 bases between the two ends. This CDR3 is 13 amino acids long. Germline V lookup: CDR1 KGHDR, CDR2 SFDVKD.